These T cell receptor beta chains were read from a single sample in a study of shared clonotypes between healthy human individuals. Using immunoSEQ multiplex PCR, the repertoire was profiled, and TCRdb retains in-frame clones only, with some absent. Here the sample spans over a million clones, roughly 95% being singletons. The sample consisted of naive CD4+ T cells sorted from blood. These receptors were taken from a man under 40 in good health. Both conserved end residues are trimmed from each CDR3.

v_gene,CDR3aa
TRBV11-1,ASSSPTGVFTEAF
TRBV4-1,ASSQGPQTGLRGETQY
TRBV9,ASIIQGGGSYEQY
TRBV6-1,ASSADRGGDYGYT
TRBV28,ASSPSGTGGLETGYT
TRBV18,ASLSGYGYT
TRBV7-6,ASSVTASWAETQY
TRBV5-1,ASSLGLAGLSQYNEQF
TRBV19,ASRLTNGPGAQY
TRBV6-5,ASGIAGGKEGEQF
TRBV23-1,ASSQIPVRQGIWNEQF
TRBV21-1,ASSNFDGDNEQF
TRBV7-2,ASSFRGRGETQY
TRBV6-5,ASSPTSGRPVEQY
TRBV18,ASSLPWREADEQF
TRBV28,ASSFVTATYEQY
TRBV4-3,ASSPGQTLYEQY